The clone carrying this T cell receptor beta chain has more than one count but fewer than ten. The CDR3 runs 14 residues. V lost 0 bases to trimming and J lost 7 bases; unmatched junction nucleotides: 7. CDR1 and CDR2 (germline): SGHRS, YFSETQ. The record originates from a study of shared clonotypes between healthy human individuals. Measured with immunoSEQ multiplex PCR; TCRdb has only the in-frame clones, and not every one. The top ten hold approximately 12% of the sample, which has about 490,000 clones, more than 75% seen once. It was some 96 million PBMCs that unsorted samples used for genomic DNA.

The genes are TRBV5-1 and TRBJ2-7; TRBD1 aligns across 7 bases. The specimen sequenced was PBMCs. This clonotype originated in a woman in her 40s in good health. Some clones in this sample may be carry-over from other donors' samples. CDR3 protein: CASSLGQGNAEQYF. The CDR3 region has the DNA TGCGCCAGCAGCTTGGGACAGGGTAATGCGGAGCAGTACTTC.